Sequencing of this T cell receptor (beta chain) was carried out in a study of shared T cell receptors in the human thymus. TCRdb's table, derived via immunoSEQ multiplex PCR, lists solely in-frame clones and lacks some. The data hold hundreds of thousands of clones, with 70% to 90% observed a single time. The CDR3 totals 11 residues. V lost 3 bases to trimming and J lost 4 bases, with 7 bases between them. Per the germline V gene, CDR1 is DFQATT and CDR2 is SNEGSKA (reference sequence). Comment on this clone: This sample also contains other DNA sequences that code for the same CDR3.

This same sample was also taken into another study, of human thymus T cells. This second report adds: Those donating were healthy Finnish infants in corrective surgery for congenital heart defects. During corrective heart surgery, resections were taken, and the thymus tissue came from them. Apparent bias marked the V and J gene usage of thymic and blood repertoires.

This sequence was found in a boy in the first two years of life with a congenital heart defect. The gene calls are TRBV20-1 and TRBJ2-7, with D unclear. Material: thymocytes. The CDR3 loop is CSARPTYEQYF. The CDR3, as DNA: TGCAGTGCTAGGCCCACATACGAGCAGTACTTC.